This TCR beta chain is from a study of blood T cell repertoires in COVID-19. Cohort allocation depended upon clinical history that participants reported. As handled by the study authors: The authors estimated nucleated cell counts from reference gene primer amplification. Some clones are missing from TCRdb's copy, which holds only in-frame ones; the method was immunoSEQ multiplex PCR. The D gene and trimming were derived from the DNA, and the V and J assignments and clone size from that table. The table lists 200,000 to 250,000 clones, about nine tenths of them singletons. Material for sequencing was PBMCs or T cells enriched from blood (not recorded which). This clonotype was sampled from a woman between 35 and 50 years old with acute COVID-19.

The CDR3 reads CAISEAGGRTDTQYF. CDR3 nucleotides: TGTGCCATCAGTGAGGCGGGGGGACGCACAGATACGCAGTATTTT. This sequence joins TRBV10-3 and TRBJ2-3, with 8 bases that match TRBD2. This CDR3 has 15 residues. Germline CDR1 ENHRY, CDR2 SYGVKD. V gave up 2 bases and J gave up 1 base; unmatched junction bases: 2.